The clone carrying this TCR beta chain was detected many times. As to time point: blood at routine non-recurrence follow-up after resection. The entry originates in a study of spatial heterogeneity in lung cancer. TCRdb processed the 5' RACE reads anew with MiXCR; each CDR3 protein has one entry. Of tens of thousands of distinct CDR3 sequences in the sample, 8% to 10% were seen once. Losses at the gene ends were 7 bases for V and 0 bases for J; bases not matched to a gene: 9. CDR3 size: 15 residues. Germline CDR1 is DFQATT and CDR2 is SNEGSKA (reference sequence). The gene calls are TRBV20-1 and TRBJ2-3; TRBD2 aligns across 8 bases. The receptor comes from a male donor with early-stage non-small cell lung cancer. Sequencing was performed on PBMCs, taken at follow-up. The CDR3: CSGVAGPLSTDTQYF. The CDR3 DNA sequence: TGCAGTGGGGTAGCGGGACCTCTGAGCACAGATACGCAGTATTTT.